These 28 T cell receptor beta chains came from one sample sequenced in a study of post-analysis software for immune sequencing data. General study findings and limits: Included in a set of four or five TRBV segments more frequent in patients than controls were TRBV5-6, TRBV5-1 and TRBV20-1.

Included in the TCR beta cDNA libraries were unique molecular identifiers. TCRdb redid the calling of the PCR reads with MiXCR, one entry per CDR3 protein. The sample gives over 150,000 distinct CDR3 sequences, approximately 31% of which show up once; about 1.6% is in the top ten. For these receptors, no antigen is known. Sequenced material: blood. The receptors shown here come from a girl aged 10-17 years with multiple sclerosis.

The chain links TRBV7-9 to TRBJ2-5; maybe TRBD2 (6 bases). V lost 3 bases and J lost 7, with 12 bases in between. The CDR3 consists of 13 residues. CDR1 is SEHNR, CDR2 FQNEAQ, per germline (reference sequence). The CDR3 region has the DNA TGTGCCAGCAGCTTGGGACTGCCCAGGACCCAGTACTTC. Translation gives CASSLGLPRTQYF.

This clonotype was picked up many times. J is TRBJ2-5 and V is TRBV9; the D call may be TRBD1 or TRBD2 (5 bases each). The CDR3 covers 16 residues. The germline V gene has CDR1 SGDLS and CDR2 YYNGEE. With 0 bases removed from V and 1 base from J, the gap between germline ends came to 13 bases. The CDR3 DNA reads TGTGCCAGCAGCGTAGTGGGGGAGTCGGGCCAAGAGACCCAGTACTTC. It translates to CASSVVGESGQETQYF.

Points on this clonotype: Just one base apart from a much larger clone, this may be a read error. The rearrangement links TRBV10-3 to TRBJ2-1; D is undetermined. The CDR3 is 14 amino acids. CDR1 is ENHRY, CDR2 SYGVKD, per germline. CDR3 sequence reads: CAISPRVLKDEQCF. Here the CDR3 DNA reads TGTGCCATCAGCCCACGGGTTCTCAAGGATGAGCAGTGCTTC.

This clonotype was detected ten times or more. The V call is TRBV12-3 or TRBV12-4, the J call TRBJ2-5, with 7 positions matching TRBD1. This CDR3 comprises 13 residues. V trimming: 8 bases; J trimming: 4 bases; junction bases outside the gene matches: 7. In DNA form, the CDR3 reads TGTGCCAGCGGGAATACAGGGGTAGAGACCCAGTACTTC. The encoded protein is CASGNTGVETQYF.

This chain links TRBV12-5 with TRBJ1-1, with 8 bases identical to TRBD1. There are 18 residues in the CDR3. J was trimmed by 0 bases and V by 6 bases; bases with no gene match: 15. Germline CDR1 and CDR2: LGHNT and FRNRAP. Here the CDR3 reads CASGYDRGPIRMNTEAFF. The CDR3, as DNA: TGTGCTAGTGGATATGACAGGGGTCCCATCCGTATGAACACTGAAGCTTTCTTT. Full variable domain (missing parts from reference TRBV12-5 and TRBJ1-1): DARVTQTPRHKVTEMGQEVTMRCQPILGHNTVFWYRQTMMQGLELLAYFRNRAPLDDSGMPKDRFSAEMPDATLATLKIQPSEPRDSAVYFCASGYDRGPIRMNTEAFFGQGTRLTVV.

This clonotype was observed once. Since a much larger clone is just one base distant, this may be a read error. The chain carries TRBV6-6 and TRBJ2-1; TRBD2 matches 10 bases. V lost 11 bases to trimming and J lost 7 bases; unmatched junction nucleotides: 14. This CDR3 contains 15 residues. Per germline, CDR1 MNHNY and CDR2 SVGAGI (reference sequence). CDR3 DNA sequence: TGTGCCTTAAGCGGGCTAGCGGGAGATGGAAATGAGCAGTTCTTC. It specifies CALSGLAGDGNEQFF.

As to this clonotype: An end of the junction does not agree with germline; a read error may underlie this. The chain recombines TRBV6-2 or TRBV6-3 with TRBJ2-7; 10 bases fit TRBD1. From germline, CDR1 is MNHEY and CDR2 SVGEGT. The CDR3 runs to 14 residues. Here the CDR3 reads CANSLTGGLYEQYF. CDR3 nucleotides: TGTGCCAACAGTCTGACAGGGGGCCTTTACGAGCAGTACTTC.

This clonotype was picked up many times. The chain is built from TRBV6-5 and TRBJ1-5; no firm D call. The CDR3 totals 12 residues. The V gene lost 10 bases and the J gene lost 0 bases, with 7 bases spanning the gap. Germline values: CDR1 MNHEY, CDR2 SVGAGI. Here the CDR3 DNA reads TGTGCCACCAGATCTAGCAATCAGCCCCAGCATTTT. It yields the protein CATRSSNQPQHF.

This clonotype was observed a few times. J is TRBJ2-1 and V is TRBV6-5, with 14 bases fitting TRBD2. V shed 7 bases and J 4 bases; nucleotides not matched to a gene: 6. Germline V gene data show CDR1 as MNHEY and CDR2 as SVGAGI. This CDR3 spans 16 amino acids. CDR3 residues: CASNRLAGGSYNEQFF. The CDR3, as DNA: TGTGCCAGCAACCGACTAGCGGGAGGGAGTTACAATGAGCAGTTCTTC.

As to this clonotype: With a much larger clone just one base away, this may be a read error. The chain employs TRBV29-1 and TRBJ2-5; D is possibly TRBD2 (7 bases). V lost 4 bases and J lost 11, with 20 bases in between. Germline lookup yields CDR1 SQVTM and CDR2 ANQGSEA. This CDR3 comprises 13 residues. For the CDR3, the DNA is TGCAGCGTTGTAGGGGTCGGGGGGCAGGAGCAGTACTTC. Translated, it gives CSVVGVGGQEQYF. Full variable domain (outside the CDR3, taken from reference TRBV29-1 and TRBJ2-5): SAVISQKPSRDICQRGTSLTIQCQVDSQVTMMFWYRQQPGQSLTLIATANQGSEATYESGFVIDKFPISRPNLTFSTLTVSNMSPEDSSIYLCSVVGVGGQEQYFGPGTRLLVL.

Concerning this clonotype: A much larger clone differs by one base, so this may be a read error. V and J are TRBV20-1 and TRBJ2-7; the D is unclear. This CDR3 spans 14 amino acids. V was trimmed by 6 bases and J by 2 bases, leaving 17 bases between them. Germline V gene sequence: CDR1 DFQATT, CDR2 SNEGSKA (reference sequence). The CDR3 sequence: CSAPNLTFTYEQYF. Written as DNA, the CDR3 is TGCAGTGCCCCCAACCTCACCTTCACCTACGAGCAGTACTTC.

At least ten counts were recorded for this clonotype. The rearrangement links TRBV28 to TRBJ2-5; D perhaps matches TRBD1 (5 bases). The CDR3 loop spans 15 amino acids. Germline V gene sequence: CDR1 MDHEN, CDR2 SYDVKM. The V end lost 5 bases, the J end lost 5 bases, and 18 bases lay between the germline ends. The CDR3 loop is CASSPPSGQMETQYF. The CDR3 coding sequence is TGTGCCAGCAGTCCCCCCTCAGGACAAATGGAGACCCAGTACTTC.

DNA for the CDR3: TGTGCCAGCAGCCCGGCGGACAGCTACTATGGCTACACCTTC. It is translated as CASSPADSYYGYTF. The rearrangement links TRBV11-2 to TRBJ1-2; possibly TRBD1 for D (6 bases). CDR3 length: 14 residues. V dropped 5 bases and J dropped 3 bases, with 13 bases sitting between them. Germline CDR1 SGHAT, CDR2 FQNNGV.

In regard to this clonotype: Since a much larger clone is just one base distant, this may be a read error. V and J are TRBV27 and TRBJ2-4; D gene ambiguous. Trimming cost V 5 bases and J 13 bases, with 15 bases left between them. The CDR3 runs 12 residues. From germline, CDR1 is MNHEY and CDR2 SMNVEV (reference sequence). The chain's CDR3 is CASSGLSYGQYF. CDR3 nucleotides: TGTGCCAGCAGTGGTCTCTCCTACGGGCAGTACTTC.

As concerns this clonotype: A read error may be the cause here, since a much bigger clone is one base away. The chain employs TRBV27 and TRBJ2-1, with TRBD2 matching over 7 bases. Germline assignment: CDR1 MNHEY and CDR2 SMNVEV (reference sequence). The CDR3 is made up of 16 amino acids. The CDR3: CAGSPTSGTTYNEQFF. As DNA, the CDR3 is TGTGCCGGCAGTCCCACTTCGGGGACTACCTACAATGAGCAGTTCTTC.

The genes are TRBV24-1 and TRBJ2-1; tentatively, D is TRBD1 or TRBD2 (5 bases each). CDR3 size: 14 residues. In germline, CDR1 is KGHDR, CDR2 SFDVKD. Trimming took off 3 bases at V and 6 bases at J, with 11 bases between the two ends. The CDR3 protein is CATSDLGRGNEQFF. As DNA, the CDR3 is TGTGCCACCAGTGATCTGGGACGGGGCAATGAGCAGTTCTTC.

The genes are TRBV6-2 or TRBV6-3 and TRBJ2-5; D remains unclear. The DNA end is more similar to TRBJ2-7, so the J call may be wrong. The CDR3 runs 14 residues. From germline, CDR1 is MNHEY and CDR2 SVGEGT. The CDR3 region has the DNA TGTGCCAGCAGTTACGGCGGTTTGGGGAACGAGCAGTACTTC. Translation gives CASSYGGLGNEQYF.

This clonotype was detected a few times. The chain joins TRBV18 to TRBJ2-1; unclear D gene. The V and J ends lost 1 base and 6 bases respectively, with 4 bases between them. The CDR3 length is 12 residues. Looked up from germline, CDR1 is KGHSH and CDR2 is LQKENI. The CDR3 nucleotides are TGTGCCAGCTCACCACAGACCAATGAGCAGTTCTTC. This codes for CASSPQTNEQFF. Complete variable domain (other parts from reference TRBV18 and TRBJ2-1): NAGVMQNPRHLVRRRGQEARLRCSPMKGHSHVYWYRQLPEEGLKFMVYLQKENIIDESGMPKERFSAEFPKEGPSILRIQQVVRGDSAAYFCASSPQTNEQFFGPGTRLTVL.

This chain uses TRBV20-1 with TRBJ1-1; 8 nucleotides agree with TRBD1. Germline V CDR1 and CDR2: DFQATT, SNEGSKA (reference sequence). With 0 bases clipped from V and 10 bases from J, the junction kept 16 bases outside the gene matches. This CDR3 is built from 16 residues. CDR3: CSAREAGGIGIGGAFF. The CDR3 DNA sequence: TGCAGTGCTAGAGAGGCAGGGGGCATCGGGATTGGAGGAGCTTTCTTT.

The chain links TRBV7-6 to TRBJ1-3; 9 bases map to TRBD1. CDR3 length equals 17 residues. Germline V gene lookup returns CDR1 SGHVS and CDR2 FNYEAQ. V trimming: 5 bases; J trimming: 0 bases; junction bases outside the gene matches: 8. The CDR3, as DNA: TGTGCCAGCAGCCCCGGGACAGGGAAACCCTCTGGAAACACCATATATTTT. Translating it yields CASSPGTGKPSGNTIYF.

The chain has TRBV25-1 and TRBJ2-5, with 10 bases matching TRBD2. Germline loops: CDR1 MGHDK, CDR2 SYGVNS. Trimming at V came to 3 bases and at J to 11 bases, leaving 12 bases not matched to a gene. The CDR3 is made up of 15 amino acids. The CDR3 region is CASSDSGRDNNEQYF. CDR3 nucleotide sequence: TGTGCCAGCAGTGACAGCGGGAGGGATAACAATGAGCAGTACTTC.

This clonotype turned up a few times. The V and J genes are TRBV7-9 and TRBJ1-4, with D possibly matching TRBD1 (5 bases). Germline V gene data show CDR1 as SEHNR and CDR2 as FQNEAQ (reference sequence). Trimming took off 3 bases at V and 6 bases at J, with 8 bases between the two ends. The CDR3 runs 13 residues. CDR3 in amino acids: CASSFWGDEKLFF. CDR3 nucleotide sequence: TGTGCCAGCAGCTTTTGGGGGGATGAAAAACTGTTTTTT. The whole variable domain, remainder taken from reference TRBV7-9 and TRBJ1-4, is DTGVSQNPRHKITKRGQNVTFRCDPISEHNRLYWYRQTLGQGPEFLTYFQNEAQLEKSRLLSDRFSAERPKGSFSTLEIQRTEQGDSAMYLCASSFWGDEKLFFGSGTQLSVL.

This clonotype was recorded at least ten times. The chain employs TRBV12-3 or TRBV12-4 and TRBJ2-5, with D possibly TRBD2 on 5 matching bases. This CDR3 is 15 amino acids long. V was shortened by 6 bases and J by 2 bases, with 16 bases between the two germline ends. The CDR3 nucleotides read TGTGCCAGCAGCGGACTTACGAGGGCTCAAGAGACCCAGTACTTC. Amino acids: CASSGLTRAQETQYF.

The CDR3 sequence is CSVEGSGGNYGYTF. CDR3 coding DNA: TGCAGCGTGGAGGGGAGTGGTGGGAACTATGGCTACACCTTC. The J gene is TRBJ1-2, the V gene TRBV29-1; the D gene is possibly TRBD1 (5 bases). Germline V gene data show CDR1 as SQVTM and CDR2 as ANQGSEA. This CDR3 comprises 14 residues. Trimming removed 6 bases at V and 2 bases at J, with 16 bases between.

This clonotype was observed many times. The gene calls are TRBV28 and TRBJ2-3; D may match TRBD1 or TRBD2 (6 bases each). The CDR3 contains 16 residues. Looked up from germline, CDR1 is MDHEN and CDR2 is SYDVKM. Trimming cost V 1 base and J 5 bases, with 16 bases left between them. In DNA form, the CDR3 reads TGTGCCAGCAGTTTATTTTTGAGCGGAGGGGGAGATACGCAGTATTTT. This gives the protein CASSLFLSGGGDTQYF.

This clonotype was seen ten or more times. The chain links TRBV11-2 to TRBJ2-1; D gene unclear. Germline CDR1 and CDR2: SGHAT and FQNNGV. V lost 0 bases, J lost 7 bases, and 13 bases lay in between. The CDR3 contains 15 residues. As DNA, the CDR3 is TGTGCCAGCAGCTTAGACGGACCTTTAAGGAATGAGCAGTTCTTC. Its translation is CASSLDGPLRNEQFF.

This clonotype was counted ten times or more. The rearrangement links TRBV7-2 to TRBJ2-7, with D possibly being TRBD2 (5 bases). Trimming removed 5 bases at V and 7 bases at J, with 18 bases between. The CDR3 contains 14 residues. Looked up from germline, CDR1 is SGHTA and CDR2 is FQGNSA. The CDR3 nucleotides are TGTGCCAGCAGCAGTCCGACTACCCGGTTGGAGCAGTACTTC. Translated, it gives CASSSPTTRLEQYF.

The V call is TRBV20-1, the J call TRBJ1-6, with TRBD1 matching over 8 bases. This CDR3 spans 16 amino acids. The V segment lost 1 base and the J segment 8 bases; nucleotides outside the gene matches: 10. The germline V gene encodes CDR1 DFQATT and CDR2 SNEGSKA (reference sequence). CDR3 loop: CSARGALDRGHSPLHF. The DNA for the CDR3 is TGCAGTGCTAGAGGGGCCCTCGACAGGGGTCATTCACCCCTCCACTTT.